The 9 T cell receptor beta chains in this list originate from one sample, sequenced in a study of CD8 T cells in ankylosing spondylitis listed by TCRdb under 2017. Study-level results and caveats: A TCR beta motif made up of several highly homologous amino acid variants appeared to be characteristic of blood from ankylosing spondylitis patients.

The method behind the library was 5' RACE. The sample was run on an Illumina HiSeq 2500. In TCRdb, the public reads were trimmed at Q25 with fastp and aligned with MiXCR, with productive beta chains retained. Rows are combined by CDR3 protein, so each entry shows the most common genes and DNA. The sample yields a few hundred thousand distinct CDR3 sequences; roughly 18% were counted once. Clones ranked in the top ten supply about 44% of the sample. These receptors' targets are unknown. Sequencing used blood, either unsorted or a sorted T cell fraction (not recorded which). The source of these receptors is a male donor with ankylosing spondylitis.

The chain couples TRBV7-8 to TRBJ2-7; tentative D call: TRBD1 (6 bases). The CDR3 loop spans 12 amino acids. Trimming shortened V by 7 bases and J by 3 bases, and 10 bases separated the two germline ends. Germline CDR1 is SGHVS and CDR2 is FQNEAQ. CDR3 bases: TGTGCCAGCACCTTGGACAGCTACGAGCAGTACTTC. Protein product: CASTLDSYEQYF. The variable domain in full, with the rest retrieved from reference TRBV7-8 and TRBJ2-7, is GAGVSQSPRYKVAKRGQDVALRCDPISGHVSLFWYQQALGQGPEFLTYFQNEAQLDKSGLPSDRFFAERPEGSVSTLKIQRTQQEDSAVYLCASTLDSYEQYFGPGTRLTVT.

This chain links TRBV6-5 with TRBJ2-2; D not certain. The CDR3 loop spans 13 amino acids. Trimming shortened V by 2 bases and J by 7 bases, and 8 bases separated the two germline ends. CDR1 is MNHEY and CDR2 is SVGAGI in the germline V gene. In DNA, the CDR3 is TGTGCCAGCAGTTACGGGCCGGTCGGGGAGCTGTTTTTT. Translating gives CASSYGPVGELFF.

The CDR3 DNA reads as TGTGCCAGCAGCCAAAGCGTCTTGAGCTCCTACGAGCAGTACTTC. Protein sequence: CASSQSVLSSYEQYF. V gene TRBV3-1 combines with J gene TRBJ2-7, with D hard to call. V lost 2 bases and J 0 bases, leaving 11 bases between the germline ends. CDR3 size: 15 residues. Per germline, CDR1 LGHDT and CDR2 YNNKEL (reference sequence).

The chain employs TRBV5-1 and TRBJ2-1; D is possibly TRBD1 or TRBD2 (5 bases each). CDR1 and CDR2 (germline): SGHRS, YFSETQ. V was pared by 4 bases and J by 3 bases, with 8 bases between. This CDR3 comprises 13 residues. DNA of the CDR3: TGCGCCAGCAGCAGGGACCACTACAATGAGCAGTTCTTC. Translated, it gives CASSRDHYNEQFF.

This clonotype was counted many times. The CDR3 nucleotides are TGCAGCGTTGTCCCGGGACAGACCCAGTACTTC. Translating gives CSVVPGQTQYF. The chain is built from TRBV29-1 and TRBJ2-5; the D gene could be TRBD1 or TRBD2 (5 bases each). V shed 4 bases and J shed 6 bases, with 9 bases lying between them. There are 11 residues in the CDR3. Germline values: CDR1 SQVTM, CDR2 ANQGSEA.

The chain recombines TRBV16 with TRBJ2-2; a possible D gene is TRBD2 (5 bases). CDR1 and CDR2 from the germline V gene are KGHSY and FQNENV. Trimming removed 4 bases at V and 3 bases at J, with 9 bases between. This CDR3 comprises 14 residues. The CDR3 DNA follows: TGTGCCAGCAGCCCTGAGGGCTACACCGGGGAGCTGTTTTTT. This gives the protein CASSPEGYTGELFF.

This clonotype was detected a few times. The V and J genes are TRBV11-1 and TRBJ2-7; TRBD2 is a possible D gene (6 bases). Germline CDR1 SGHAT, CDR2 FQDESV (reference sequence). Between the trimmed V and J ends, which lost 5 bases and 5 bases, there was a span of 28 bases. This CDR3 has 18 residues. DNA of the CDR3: TGTGCCAGCAGCACAACACAATGGGGCAGGGAGGAAATCGACGAGCAGTACTTC. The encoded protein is CASSTTQWGREEIDEQYF.

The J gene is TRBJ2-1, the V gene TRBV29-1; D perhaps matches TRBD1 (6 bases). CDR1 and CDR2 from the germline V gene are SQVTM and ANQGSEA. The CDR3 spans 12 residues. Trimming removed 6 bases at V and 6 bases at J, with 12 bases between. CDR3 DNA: TGCAGCGTCCCTGGGGGCGGCAATGAGCAGTTCTTC. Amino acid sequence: CSVPGGGNEQFF.

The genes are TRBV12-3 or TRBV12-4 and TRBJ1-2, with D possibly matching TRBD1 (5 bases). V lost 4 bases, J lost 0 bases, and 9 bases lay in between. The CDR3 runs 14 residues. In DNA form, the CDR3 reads TGTGCCAGCAGTTGGGGGGGTCCTAACTATGGCTACACCTTC. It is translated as CASSWGGPNYGYTF.